Listed below are T cell receptor beta chains from one sample, sequenced in a study of T cell repertoires in cytomegalovirus infection. TCRdb called the reads again in MiXCR, with one record for every CDR3 protein. The data contain about 770,000 distinct CDR3 sequences, approximately 32% of them singletons. The antigens these receptors bind are not known. The sequenced sample was cultured CD8+ T cells from PBMCs, obtained from culture after CMV antigen stimulation. The receptors were gathered from a human donor in good health (CMV status not recorded). Some clones in this sample may be carry-over from other donors' samples. The CDR3 runs from the conserved cysteine through the conserved F or W. D genes are given only for firm matches. Expanded clones are given a class, and other clones once, few, many or no size at all.

J gene | D gene | V gene | clone size | CDR3 protein | CDR3 DNA
TRBJ2-1 | NA | TRBV27 | few | CASSPRQADYNEQFF | TGTGCCAGCAGTCCCCGGCAGGCGGACTACAATGAGCAGTTCTTC
TRBJ2-2 | NA | TRBV6-8 | NA | CASSYAGIGGELFF | TGTGCCAGCAGTTACGCGGGGATCGGCGGGGAGCTGTTTTTT
TRBJ2-1 | NA | TRBV2 | NA | CASSAGAGDNEQFF | TGTGCCAGCAGTGCGGGGGCCGGAGACAATGAGCAGTTCTTC
TRBJ2-1 | TRBD1 | TRBV4-1 | NA | CASSPQRTGTNEQFF | TGCGCCAGCAGCCCGCAGAGGACAGGGACCAATGAGCAGTTCTTC
TRBJ1-4 | NA | TRBV27 | NA | CASTRVGEKLFF | TGTGCCAGCACGCGGGTGGGGGAAAAACTGTTTTTT
TRBJ1-5 | NA | TRBV9 | few | CASSVGGEYQPQHF | TGTGCCAGCAGCGTAGGAGGGGAGTATCAGCCCCAGCATTTT
TRBJ1-2 | NA | TRBV27 | few | CASSHPDSHGYTF | TGTGCCAGCAGCCACCCGGACAGTCATGGCTACACCTTC
TRBJ1-5 | NA | TRBV5-5 | many | CASSLAWRSNQPQHF | TGTGCCAGCAGCTTGGCATGGAGGAGCAATCAGCCCCAGCATTTT
TRBJ1-2 | NA | TRBV4-3 | NA | CASSQDPGYGYTF | TGCGCCAGCAGCCAAGATCCGGGGTATGGCTACACCTTC
TRBJ2-1 | TRBD2 | TRBV6-1 | NA | CASSYLTSGGTILGDEQFF | TGTGCCAGCAGTTACCTGACTAGCGGGGGGACCATACTAGGGGATGAGCAGTTCTTC
TRBJ1-5 | NA | TRBV7-8 | NA | CASSLAGPGPQPQHF | TGTGCCAGCAGCTTAGCGGGTCCAGGTCCCCAGCCCCAGCATTTT
TRBJ1-4 | NA | TRBV7-2 | NA | CASSLNGVQKLFF | TGTGCCAGCAGCTTAAATGGTGTTCAGAAACTGTTTTTT
TRBJ2-2 | NA | TRBV10-3 | NA | CAIRERTGELFF | TGTGCCATCAGGGAAAGAACCGGGGAGCTGTTTTTT
TRBJ1-1 | TRBD1 | TRBV7-2 | many | CASSAFGTGDLSSPEAFF | TGTGCCAGCAGCGCGTTTGGGACAGGGGACCTTTCATCCCCTGAAGCTTTCTTT
TRBJ2-3 | NA | TRBV27 | NA | CASSLFGTPSAVDTQYF | TGTGCCAGCAGTTTATTTGGGACCCCCAGCGCCGTAGATACGCAGTATTTT
TRBJ2-1 | NA | TRBV19 | NA | CASSKPTGSSYNEQFF | TGTGCCAGTAGTAAACCGACAGGTTCCTCCTACAATGAGCAGTTCTTC
TRBJ2-6 | TRBD1 | TRBV7-9 | NA | CASTPRQGLYSGANVLTF | TGTGCCAGCACCCCAAGACAGGGGCTATACTCTGGGGCCAACGTCCTGACTTTC
TRBJ2-7 | NA | TRBV15 | NA | CATSRAKNDPPDEQYF | TGTGCCACCAGCAGAGCGAAGAATGACCCCCCGGACGAGCAGTACTTC
TRBJ2-7 | NA | TRBV9 | NA | CASSDAQGPREQYF | TGTGCCAGCAGCGACGCCCAAGGGCCCCGCGAGCAGTACTTC
TRBJ1-3 | NA | TRBV12-3/TRBV12-4 | many | CASIQVPAGNTIYF | TGTGCCAGCATCCAGGTGCCTGCTGGAAACACCATATATTTT
TRBJ2-2 | NA | TRBV27 | NA | CADSPQGHNTGELFF | TGTGCCGACTCACCCCAGGGACACAACACCGGGGAGCTGTTTTTT
TRBJ2-3 | TRBD1 | TRBV2 | few | CASSESQGAPTTDTQYF | TGTGCCAGCAGTGAGTCGCAGGGGGCGCCGACGACAGATACGCAGTATTTT
TRBJ2-5 | NA | TRBV7-8 | NA | CASSSTLPPPHYQETQYF | TGTGCCAGCAGCTCAACCCTACCCCCCCCGCACTACCAAGAGACCCAGTACTTC
TRBJ2-1 | TRBD1 | TRBV4-1 | NA | CASSFRTGEQNEQFF | TGCGCCAGCAGCTTCCGGACAGGGGAACAGAATGAGCAGTTCTTC
TRBJ1-2 | NA | TRBV27 | many | CASSLQRNYGYTF | TGTGCCAGCAGTTTACAACGAAACTATGGCTACACCTTC
TRBJ2-3 | NA | TRBV6-2/TRBV6-3 | NA | CASSHRGFLDTQYF | TGTGCCAGCAGTCACCGGGGGTTCCTGGATACGCAGTATTTT
TRBJ2-5 | NA | TRBV7-2 | NA | CASSPPGDIQETQYF | TGTGCCAGCAGCCCCCCCGGGGACATTCAAGAGACCCAGTACTTC
TRBJ1-5 | NA | TRBV12-3/TRBV12-4 | NA | CASSLGPSTNQPQHF | TGTGCCAGCAGTTTAGGACCCAGCACCAATCAGCCCCAGCATTTT
TRBJ1-5 | NA | TRBV19 | few | CASSISSRPQHF | TGTGCCAGTAGTATATCGTCCCGGCCCCAGCATTTT
TRBJ2-1 | TRBD1 | TRBV7-9 | NA | CASSSSWGAGGQHNEQFF | TGTGCCAGCAGCTCCTCCTGGGGGGCAGGGGGCCAGCACAATGAGCAGTTCTTC
TRBJ1-1 | TRBD1 | TRBV4-1 | few | CASSQVGQGDLNTEAFF | TGCGCCAGCAGCCAAGTGGGACAGGGAGATTTGAACACTGAAGCTTTCTTT
TRBJ2-5 | TRBD2 | TRBV20-1 | few | CSVPGLAGHVFETQYF | TGCAGTGTACCGGGACTAGCGGGGCACGTCTTCGAGACCCAGTACTTC
TRBJ2-1 | TRBD2 | TRBV28 | few | CASRFWGGTFNEQFF | TGTGCCAGCAGATTCTGGGGGGGGACTTTCAATGAGCAGTTCTTC
TRBJ2-1 | NA | TRBV7-3 | NA | CASSLTGQLSSYNEQFF | TGTGCCAGCAGCTTAACGGGTCAGTTGAGCTCCTACAATGAGCAGTTCTTC
TRBJ2-3 | TRBD2 | TRBV4-3 | few | CASSQEGGLAGRTDTQYF | TGCGCCAGCAGCCAAGAAGGCGGACTAGCGGGGCGCACAGATACGCAGTATTTT
TRBJ1-1 | NA | TRBV19 | NA | CASSQIPGMTEAFF | TGTGCCAGCTCTCAGATCCCCGGGATGACTGAAGCTTTCTTT
TRBJ1-2 | TRBD1 | TRBV2 | NA | CASSEGQQFYGYTF | TGTGCCAGCAGTGAGGGACAGCAATTTTATGGCTACACCTTC
TRBJ2-2 | NA | TRBV24-1 | NA | CATSANNLNTGELFF | TGTGCCACCAGTGCTAACAACTTGAACACCGGGGAGCTGTTTTTT
TRBJ2-1 | NA | TRBV27 | few | CASSFGSPNEQFF | TGTGCCAGCAGTTTCGGCAGTCCGAATGAGCAGTTCTTC
TRBJ1-5 | NA | TRBV7-8 | many | CASSLYLQGNQPQHF | TGTGCCAGCAGCTTATATCTGCAAGGCAATCAGCCCCAGCATTTT
TRBJ2-2 | NA | TRBV24-1 | NA | CATSDSYSTGELFF | TGTGCCACCAGTGATTCATATAGCACCGGGGAGCTGTTTTTT
TRBJ2-3 | TRBD1 | TRBV7-6 | many | CASSSRQGSSTDTQYF | TGTGCCAGCAGCTCCAGACAGGGCTCCAGCACAGATACGCAGTATTTT
TRBJ1-2 | NA | TRBV28 | NA | CASSGIGVRVPYGYTF | TGTGCCAGCAGTGGTATCGGGGTGAGGGTCCCTTATGGCTACACCTTC
TRBJ1-5 | TRBD1 | TRBV7-4 | NA | CASSQTGSPQHF | TGTGCCAGCAGCCAGACAGGGTCGCCCCAGCATTTT
TRBJ2-7 | NA | TRBV7-6 | NA | CASSSVQGEDYEQYF | TGTGCCAGCAGCTCGGTGCAGGGGGAGGATTACGAGCAGTACTTC
TRBJ1-1 | NA | TRBV2 | NA | CASSAGTLATEAFF | TGTGCCAGCAGTGCGGGTACCCTGGCCACTGAAGCTTTCTTT
TRBJ2-2 | NA | TRBV5-1 | NA | CASSFTRDFVTGELFF | TGCGCCAGCAGCTTTACCCGGGACTTCGTCACCGGGGAGCTGTTTTTT
TRBJ2-1 | NA | TRBV24-1 | NA | CATSAPLPPEQFF | TGTGCCACCAGTGCCCCCCTCCCCCCTGAGCAGTTCTTC
TRBJ1-1 | TRBD1 | TRBV12-5 | few | CASGFLTDRGLGNTEAFF | TGTGCTAGTGGTTTCTTGACGGACAGGGGGCTCGGGAACACTGAAGCTTTCTTT
TRBJ1-5 | NA | TRBV6-5 | NA | CASSSGRPRQPQHF | TGTGCCAGCAGTTCGGGACGTCCGAGGCAGCCCCAGCATTTT
TRBJ2-2 | TRBD1 | TRBV7-6 | many | CASSLSGTGVTGELFF | TGTGCCAGCAGCTTATCCGGGACAGGGGTCACCGGGGAGCTGTTTTTT
TRBJ1-2 | NA | TRBV12-5 | NA | CASGWDLSDSGYTF | TGTGCTAGTGGTTGGGACCTTAGTGACTCTGGCTACACCTTC